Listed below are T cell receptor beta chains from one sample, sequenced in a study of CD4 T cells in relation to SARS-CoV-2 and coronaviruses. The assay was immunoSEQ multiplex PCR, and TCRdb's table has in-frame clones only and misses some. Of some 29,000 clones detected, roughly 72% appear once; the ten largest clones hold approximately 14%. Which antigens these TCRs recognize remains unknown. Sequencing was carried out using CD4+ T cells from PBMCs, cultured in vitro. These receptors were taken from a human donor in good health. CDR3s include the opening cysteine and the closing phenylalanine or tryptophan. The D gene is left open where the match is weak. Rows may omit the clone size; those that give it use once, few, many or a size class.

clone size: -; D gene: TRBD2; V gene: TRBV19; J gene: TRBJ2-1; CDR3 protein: CASSIWGGRGYNEQFF; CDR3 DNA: TGTGCCAGTAGTATTTGGGGTGGGAGGGGATACAATGAGCAGTTCTTC
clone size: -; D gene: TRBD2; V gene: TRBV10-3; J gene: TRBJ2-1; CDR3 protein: CAIIKEREGFDEQFF; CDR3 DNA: TGTGCCATCATAAAAGAGAGGGAGGGGTTCGATGAGCAGTTCTTC
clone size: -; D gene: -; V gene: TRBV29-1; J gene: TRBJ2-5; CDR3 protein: CSVDVSGMQETQYF; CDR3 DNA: TGCAGCGTTGATGTGTCGGGAATGCAAGAGACCCAGTACTTC
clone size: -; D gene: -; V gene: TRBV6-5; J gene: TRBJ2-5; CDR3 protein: CASSYRLYQETQYF; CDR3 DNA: TGTGCCAGCAGTTATAGGTTATACCAAGAGACCCAGTACTTC
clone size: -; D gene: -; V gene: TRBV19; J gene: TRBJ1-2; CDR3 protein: CASSIENSAARGYTF; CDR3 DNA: TGTGCCAGTAGTATAGAAAATTCCGCGGCACGAGGCTACACCTTC
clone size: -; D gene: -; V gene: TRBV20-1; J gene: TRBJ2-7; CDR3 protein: CSARTGYEQYF; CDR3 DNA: TGCAGTGCTAGAACGGGCTACGAGCAGTACTTC
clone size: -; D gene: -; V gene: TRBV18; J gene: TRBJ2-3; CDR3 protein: CASSPTGLPTDTQYF; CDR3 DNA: TGTGCCAGCTCACCGACGGGGCTTCCCACAGATACGCAGTATTTT
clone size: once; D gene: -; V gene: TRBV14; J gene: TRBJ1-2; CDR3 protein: CASSPMRAGPYGYTF; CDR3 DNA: TGTGCCAGCAGCCCAATGAGGGCTGGGCCCTATGGCTACACCTTC
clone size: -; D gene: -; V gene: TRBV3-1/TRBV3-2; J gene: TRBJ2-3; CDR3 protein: CASSQDPFLAADTQYF; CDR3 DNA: TGTGCCAGCAGCCAAGATCCCTTCCTGGCGGCTGATACGCAGTATTTT
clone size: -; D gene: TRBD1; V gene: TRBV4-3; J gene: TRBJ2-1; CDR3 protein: CASSQSGTGHRARRPEEQFF; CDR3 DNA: TGCGCCAGCAGCCAATCCGGGACAGGGCATCGGGCGCGCAGACCCGAGGAGCAGTTCTTC
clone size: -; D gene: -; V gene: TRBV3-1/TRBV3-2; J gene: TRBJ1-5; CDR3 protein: CASSQGSNQPQHF; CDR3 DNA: TGTGCCAGCAGCCAGGGCAGCAATCAGCCCCAGCATTTT
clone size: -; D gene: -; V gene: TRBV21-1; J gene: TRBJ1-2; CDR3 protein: CASSKVYLGRSWTF; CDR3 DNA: TGTGCCAGCAGCAAAGTCTATCTAGGCCGCTCGTGGACCTTC
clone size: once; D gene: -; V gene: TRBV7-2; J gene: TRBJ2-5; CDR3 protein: CASSRGLGRETQYF; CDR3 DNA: TGTGCCAGCAGCCGCGGGCTAGGGAGGGAGACCCAGTACTTC
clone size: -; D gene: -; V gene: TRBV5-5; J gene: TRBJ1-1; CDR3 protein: CASSLYNQNTEAFF; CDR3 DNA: TGTGCCAGCAGTTTGTATAACCAGAACACTGAAGCTTTCTTT
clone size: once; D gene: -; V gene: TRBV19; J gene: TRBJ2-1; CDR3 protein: CASSISSGPHNEQFF; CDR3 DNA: TGTGCCAGTAGTATCTCTTCGGGACCCCACAATGAGCAGTTCTTC
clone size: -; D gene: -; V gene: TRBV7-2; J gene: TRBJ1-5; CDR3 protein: CASSLARESNQPQHF; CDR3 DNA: TGTGCCAGCAGCTTAGCGCGGGAGAGCAATCAGCCCCAGCATTTT
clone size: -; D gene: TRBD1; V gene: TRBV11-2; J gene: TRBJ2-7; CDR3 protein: CASSFDNRGHPYEQYF; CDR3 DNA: TGTGCCAGCAGCTTTGATAACAGGGGGCATCCCTACGAGCAGTACTTC
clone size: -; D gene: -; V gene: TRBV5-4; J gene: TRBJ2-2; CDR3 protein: CASSGGDSTFTGELFF; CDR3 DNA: TGTGCCAGCTCCGGGGGGGACAGTACCTTCACCGGGGAGCTGTTTTTT
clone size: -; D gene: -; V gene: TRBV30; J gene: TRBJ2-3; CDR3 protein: CAWRGSSTDTQYF; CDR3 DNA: TGTGCCTGGAGGGGCTCGAGCACAGATACGCAGTATTTT
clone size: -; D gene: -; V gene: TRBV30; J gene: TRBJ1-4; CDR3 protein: CAWSWGEKLFF; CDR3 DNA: TGTGCCTGGAGTTGGGGGGAAAAACTGTTTTTT
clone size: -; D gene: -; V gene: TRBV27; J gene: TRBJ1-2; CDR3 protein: CASRPPGSNYGYTF; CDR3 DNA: TGTGCCAGCAGGCCCCCTGGGTCTAACTATGGCTACACCTTC
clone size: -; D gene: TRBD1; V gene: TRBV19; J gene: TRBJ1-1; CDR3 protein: CATSWEGASEAFF; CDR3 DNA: TGTGCCACCAGTTGGGAGGGGGCCTCTGAAGCTTTCTTT
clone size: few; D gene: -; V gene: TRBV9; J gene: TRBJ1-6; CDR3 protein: CASSVGRGGSPLHF; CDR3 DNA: TGTGCCAGCAGCGTGGGGCGCGGGGGATCACCCCTCCACTTT
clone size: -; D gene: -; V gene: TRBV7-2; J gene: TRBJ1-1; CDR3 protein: CASSLKGGGTEAFF; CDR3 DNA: TGTGCCAGCAGCTTAAAGGGGGGGGGCACTGAAGCTTTCTTT
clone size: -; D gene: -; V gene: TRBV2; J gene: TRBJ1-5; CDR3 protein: CASSDAGKPQHF; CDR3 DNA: TGTGCCAGCAGTGACGCGGGTAAGCCCCAGCATTTT
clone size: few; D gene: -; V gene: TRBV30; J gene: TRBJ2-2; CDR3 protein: CAWTGEAGELFF; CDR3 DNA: TGTGCCTGGACAGGGGAGGCCGGGGAGCTGTTTTTT
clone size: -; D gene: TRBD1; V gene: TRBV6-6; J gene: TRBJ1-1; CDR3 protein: CASSGRQGNTEAFF; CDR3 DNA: TGTGCCAGCAGTGGCCGACAGGGAAACACTGAAGCTTTCTTT
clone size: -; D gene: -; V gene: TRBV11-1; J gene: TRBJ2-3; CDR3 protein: CASSLSRTDTQYF; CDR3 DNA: TGTGCCAGCAGCTTAAGTCGCACAGATACGCAGTATTTT
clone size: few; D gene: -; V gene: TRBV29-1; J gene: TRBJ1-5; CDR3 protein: CSVREGGPNQPQHF; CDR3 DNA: TGCAGCGTTAGGGAGGGCGGGCCCAATCAGCCCCAGCATTTT
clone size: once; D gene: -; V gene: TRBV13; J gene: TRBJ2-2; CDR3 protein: CASSLPFGELFF; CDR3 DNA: TGTGCCAGCAGCTTGCCGTTCGGGGAGCTGTTTTTT
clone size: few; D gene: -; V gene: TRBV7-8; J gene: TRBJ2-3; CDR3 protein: CASSPTDTQYF; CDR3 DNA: TGTGCCAGCAGCCCCACAGATACGCAGTATTTT
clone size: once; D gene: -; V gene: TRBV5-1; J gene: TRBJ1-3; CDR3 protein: CASSLTQGRTGNTIYF; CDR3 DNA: TGCGCCAGCAGCCTCACCCAAGGGAGAACTGGAAACACCATATATTTT
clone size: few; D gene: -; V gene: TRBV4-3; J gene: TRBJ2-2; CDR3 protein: CASSQLRVGTGELFF; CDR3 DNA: TGCGCCAGCAGCCAACTCCGCGTTGGCACCGGGGAGCTGTTTTTT
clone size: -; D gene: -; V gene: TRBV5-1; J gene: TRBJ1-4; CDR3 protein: CASSPLEMKKIWGNEKLFF; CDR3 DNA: TGCGCCAGCAGCCCCTTAGAGATGAAAAAGATCTGGGGTAATGAAAAACTGTTTTTT
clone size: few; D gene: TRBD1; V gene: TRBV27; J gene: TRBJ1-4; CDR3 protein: CASSRTGGWEKLFF; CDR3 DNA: TGTGCCAGCAGTCGGACAGGGGGCTGGGAAAAACTGTTTTTT
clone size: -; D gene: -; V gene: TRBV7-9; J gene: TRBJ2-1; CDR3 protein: CASSLAMGHNEQFF; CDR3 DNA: TGTGCCAGCAGCTTAGCTATGGGGCACAATGAGCAGTTCTTC
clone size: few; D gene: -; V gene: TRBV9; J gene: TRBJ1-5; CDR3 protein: CASSADSRFNQPQHF; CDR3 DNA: TGTGCCAGCAGCGCGGACAGCAGATTCAATCAGCCCCAGCATTTT
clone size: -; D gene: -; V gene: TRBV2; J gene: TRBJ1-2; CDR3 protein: CASRNSGSYGYTF; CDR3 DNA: TGTGCCAGCAGGAATTCAGGGTCCTATGGCTACACCTTC
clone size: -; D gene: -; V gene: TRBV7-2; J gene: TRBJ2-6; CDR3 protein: CASSPQSPFSGANVLTF; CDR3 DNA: TGTGCCAGCAGCCCACAGAGTCCTTTCTCTGGGGCCAACGTCCTGACTTTC
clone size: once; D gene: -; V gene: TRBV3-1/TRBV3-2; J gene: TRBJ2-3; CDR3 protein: CASSQGGLDTQYF; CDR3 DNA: TGTGCCAGCAGCCAAGGTGGTTTGGATACGCAGTATTTT
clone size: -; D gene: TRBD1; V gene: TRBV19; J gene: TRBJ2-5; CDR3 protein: CASSKGQVGETQYF; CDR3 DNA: TGTGCCAGTAGTAAAGGACAGGTTGGGGAGACCCAGTACTTC
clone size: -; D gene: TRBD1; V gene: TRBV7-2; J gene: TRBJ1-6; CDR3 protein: CASSSDRESPLHF; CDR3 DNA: TGTGCCAGCAGCTCAGACAGGGAATCACCCCTCCACTTT
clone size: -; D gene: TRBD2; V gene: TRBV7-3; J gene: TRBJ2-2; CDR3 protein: CASSPSLSGSLTGELFF; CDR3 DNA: TGTGCCAGCAGCCCCAGCCTCAGCGGGAGCCTCACCGGGGAGCTGTTTTTT
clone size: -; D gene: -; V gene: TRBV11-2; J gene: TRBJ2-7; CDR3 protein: CASSPGYEQYF; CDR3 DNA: TGTGCCAGCAGCCCGGGGTACGAGCAGTACTTC
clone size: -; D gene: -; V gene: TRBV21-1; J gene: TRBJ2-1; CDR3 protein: CASFPRGYNEQFF; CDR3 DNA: TGTGCCAGCTTCCCGAGGGGGTACAATGAGCAGTTCTTC
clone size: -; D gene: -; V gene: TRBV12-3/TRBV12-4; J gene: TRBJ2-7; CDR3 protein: CASSVSYEQYF; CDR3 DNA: TGTGCCAGCAGCGTATCCTACGAGCAGTACTTC
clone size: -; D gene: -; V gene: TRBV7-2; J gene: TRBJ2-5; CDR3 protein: CASSLVGGQTQYF; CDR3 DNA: TGTGCCAGCAGCTTAGTAGGGGGACAGACCCAGTACTTC
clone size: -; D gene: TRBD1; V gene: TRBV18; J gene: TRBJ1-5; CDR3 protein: CASSPGQGAHSNQPQHF; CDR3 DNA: TGTGCCAGCTCACCGGGACAGGGGGCCCATAGCAATCAGCCCCAGCATTTT
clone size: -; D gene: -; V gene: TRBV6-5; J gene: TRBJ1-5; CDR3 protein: CASRDSLDQPQHF; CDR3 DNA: TGTGCCAGCAGGGACAGTTTAGATCAGCCCCAGCATTTT
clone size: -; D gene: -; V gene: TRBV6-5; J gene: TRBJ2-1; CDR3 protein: CASSYRESSYNEQFF; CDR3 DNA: TGTGCCAGCAGTTATAGAGAGAGCTCCTACAATGAGCAGTTCTTC
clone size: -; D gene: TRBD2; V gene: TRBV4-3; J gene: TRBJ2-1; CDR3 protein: CASSQRGAGGGSYNEQFF; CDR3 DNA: TGCGCCAGCAGCCAGAGGGGGGCGGGGGGCGGCTCCTACAATGAGCAGTTCTTC
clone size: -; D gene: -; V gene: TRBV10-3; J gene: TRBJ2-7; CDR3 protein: CAISVQVAYEQYF; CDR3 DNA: TGTGCCATCAGTGTTCAGGTTGCCTACGAGCAGTACTTC
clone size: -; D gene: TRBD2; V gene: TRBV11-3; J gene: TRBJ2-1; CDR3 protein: CASSLDPTSVNEQFF; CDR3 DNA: TGTGCCAGCAGCTTAGATCCTACTAGCGTCAATGAGCAGTTCTTC